This T cell receptor beta chain was sequenced during a study of regulatory T cells in long-lasting Graves disease. This clonotype has ten or more counts. Its antigen remains unknown. Whole-study findings and limits: Accuracy could have been hurt by small sample size.

Time point indicated: persistent/refractory GD, antithyroid drugs over 5 years with positive TRAb. Generation of the TCR library employed RNA extracted from PBMCs. A roughly 8.7-milliliter sample of peripheral blood was drawn into EDTA tubes. Library construction for TCR beta used iRepertoire HTBI primers and Arm-PCR of CDR3 regions. Using its own MiXCR run on the multiplex PCR reads, TCRdb lists one record per CDR3 protein. Among fewer than 600,000 distinct CDR3 sequences, under 25% were seen once, and the ten largest hold around 13%. Trimming stripped 7 bases from V and 11 bases from J, with 21 bases between. Germline V gene lookup returns CDR1 MDHEN and CDR2 SYDVKM. This CDR3 comprises 14 residues.

The chain carries TRBV28 and TRBJ1-5; TRBD1 might be the D (6 bases). This receptor was identified in a female donor with Graves disease. The sample consisted of peripheral blood mononuclear cells (PBMCs), taken when the disease was refractory, from a patient treated with antithyroid drugs. For the CDR3, the DNA is TGTGCCAGCAAGTCGGGACAAGTCGTGAGGGCCCAGCATTTT. This encodes CASKSGQVVRAQHF.